This TCR beta chain was profiled in a study of CD8 T cells in Susac syndrome. Study summary: Sequenced Susac syndrome patients included more than 5 with active disease and under ten who were in remission. Patients with Susac syndrome, at blood draw, were therapy-naive, on corticosteroids, or on intravenous immunoglobulin alone.

Negative magnetic isolation gave CD8+ and CD4+ cells; FACS enriched CD8+ TEMRA. An amount of RNA that ranged from 0.5 to 1 ug was reverse transcribed with random hexamers. TCRdb used MiXCR to reprocess the immunoSEQ multiplex PCR reads, holding one entry per CDR3 protein. Of 200,000 or so distinct CDR3 sequences listed, around 95% were seen once; the top ten hold 0.16%. The V end was cut by 9 bases, the J end by 1 base, with 8 bases between. This CDR3 has 12 residues. Germline V gives CDR1 KGHDR, CDR2 SFDVKD. V gene TRBV24-1 combines with J gene TRBJ2-5, with D uncertain. Sequencing was carried out using CD8+ T cells from PBMCs. This clonotype was obtained from a human donor with Susac syndrome. The CDR3 DNA reads TGTGCCACCGGCGGAAGCCAAGAGACCCAGTACTTC. Translation: CATGGSQETQYF.